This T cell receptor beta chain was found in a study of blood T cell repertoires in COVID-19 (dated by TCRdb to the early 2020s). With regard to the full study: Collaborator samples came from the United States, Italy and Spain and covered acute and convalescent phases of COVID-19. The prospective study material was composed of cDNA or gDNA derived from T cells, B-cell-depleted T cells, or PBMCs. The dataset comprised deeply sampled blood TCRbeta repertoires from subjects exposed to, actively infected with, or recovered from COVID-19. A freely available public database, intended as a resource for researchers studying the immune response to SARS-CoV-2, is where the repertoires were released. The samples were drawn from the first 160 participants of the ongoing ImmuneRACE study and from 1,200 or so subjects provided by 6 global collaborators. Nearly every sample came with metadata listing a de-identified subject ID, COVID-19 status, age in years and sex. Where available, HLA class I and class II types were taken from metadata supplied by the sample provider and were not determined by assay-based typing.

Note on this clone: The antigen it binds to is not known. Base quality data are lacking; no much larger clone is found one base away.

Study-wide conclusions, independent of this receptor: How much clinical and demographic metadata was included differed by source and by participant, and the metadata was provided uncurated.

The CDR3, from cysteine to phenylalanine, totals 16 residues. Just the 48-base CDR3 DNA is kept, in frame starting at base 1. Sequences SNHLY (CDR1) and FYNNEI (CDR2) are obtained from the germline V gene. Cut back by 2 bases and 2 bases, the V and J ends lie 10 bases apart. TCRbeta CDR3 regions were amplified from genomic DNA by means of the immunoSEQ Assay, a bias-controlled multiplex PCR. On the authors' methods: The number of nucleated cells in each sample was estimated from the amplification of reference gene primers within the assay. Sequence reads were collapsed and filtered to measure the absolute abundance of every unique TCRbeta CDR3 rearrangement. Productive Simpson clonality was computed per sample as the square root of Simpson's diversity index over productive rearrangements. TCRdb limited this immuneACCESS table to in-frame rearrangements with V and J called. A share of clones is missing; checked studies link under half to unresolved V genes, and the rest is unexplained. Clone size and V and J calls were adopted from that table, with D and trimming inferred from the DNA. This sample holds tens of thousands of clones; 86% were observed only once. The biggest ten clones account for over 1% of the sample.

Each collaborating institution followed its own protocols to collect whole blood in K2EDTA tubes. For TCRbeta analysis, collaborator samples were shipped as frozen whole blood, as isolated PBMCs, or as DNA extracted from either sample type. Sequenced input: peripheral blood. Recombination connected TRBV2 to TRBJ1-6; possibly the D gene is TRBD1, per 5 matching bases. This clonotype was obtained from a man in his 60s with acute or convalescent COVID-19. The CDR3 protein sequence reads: CASSEQGTTYNSPLHF. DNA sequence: TGTGCCAGCAGTGAACAGGGAACTACCTATAATTCACCCCTCCACTTT.